The 29 T cell receptor beta chains below all came from one sample that was sequenced in a study of blood T cell repertoires in COVID-19. The data were produced by immunoSEQ multiplex PCR, yet TCRdb's version contains in-frame clones alone and is incomplete. The data hold 30,000 to 40,000 clones, with about 91% observed a single time. Sequencing was carried out using peripheral blood. These receptors originate from an elderly woman with acute or convalescent COVID-19.

V gene TRBV7-3 combines with J gene TRBJ2-2, with D possibly matching TRBD2 (6 bases). The CDR3 consists of 15 residues. Between the trimmed V and J ends, which lost 5 bases and 4 bases, there was a span of 14 bases. Germline lookup yields CDR1 SGHTA and CDR2 FQGTGA. The CDR3 region is CASSPTGGITGELFF. The CDR3, as DNA: TGTGCCAGCAGCCCAACTGGCGGGATCACCGGGGAGCTGTTTTTT.

V usage is TRBV12-5 and J usage is TRBJ2-2; TRBD2 agrees at 7 bases. J was trimmed by 6 bases and V by 6 bases; bases with no gene match: 13. Germline values: CDR1 LGHNT, CDR2 FRNRAP. The CDR3 runs to 16 residues. The CDR3 loop is CASGPSRGGSAGELFF. The CDR3 nucleotides are TGTGCTAGTGGGCCCTCTCGCGGGGGTTCAGCCGGGGAGCTGTTTTTT.

The chain recombines TRBV5-1 with TRBJ1-4, with D possibly TRBD1 on 5 matching bases. The CDR3 has 14 amino acids. Germline assignment: CDR1 SGHRS and CDR2 YFSETQ. The V and J ends lost 4 bases and 3 bases respectively, with 10 bases between them. The CDR3 is CASSKGGANEKLFF. The CDR3 DNA is TGCGCCAGCAGCAAAGGAGGGGCTAATGAAAAACTGTTTTTT.

The rearrangement links TRBV6-6 to TRBJ2-3; 9 nucleotides line up with TRBD1. Per the germline V gene, CDR1 is MNHNY and CDR2 is SVGAGI (reference sequence). V trimming: 6 bases; J trimming: 4 bases; junction bases outside the gene matches: 11. This CDR3 region has 16 residues. The CDR3 here is CASRSTGGSSADTQYF. As DNA, the CDR3 is TGTGCCAGCAGGTCGACAGGGGGAAGTTCGGCAGATACGCAGTATTTT.

The V gene is TRBV6-5, the J gene TRBJ1-1; D gene unclear. This CDR3 has 15 amino acids. Germline V CDR1 and CDR2: MNHEY, SVGAGI. With 1 base removed from V and 4 bases from J, the gap between germline ends came to 13 bases. Here the CDR3 reads CASSYWPGKVTEAFF. In DNA form, the CDR3 reads TGTGCCAGCAGTTACTGGCCAGGAAAGGTCACTGAAGCTTTCTTT.

This chain links TRBV10-1 with TRBJ1-6, with 8 bases aligning to TRBD1. Germline CDR1 reads WNHNN; CDR2 reads SYGVQD (reference sequence). Losses at the gene ends were 6 bases for V and 4 bases for J; bases not matched to a gene: 8. This CDR3 spans 16 amino acids. CDR3: CASRHSGDRYNSPLHF. The CDR3 region has the DNA TGCGCCAGCAGACACTCCGGGGACAGGTATAATTCACCCCTCCACTTT.

The chain combines TRBV5-4 with TRBJ2-1, with 12 bases lining up with TRBD2. Germline-derived CDR1 and CDR2 are SGHNT and YYREEE (reference sequence). With V trimmed by 8 bases and J by 3 bases, 3 bases remained unmatched. The CDR3 extends over 14 amino acids. DNA for the CDR3: TGTGCCAGTGAACTAGCGGGGGGCTACAATGAGCAGTTCTTC. Translated, it gives CASELAGGYNEQFF.

The chain is built from TRBV18 and TRBJ1-2; 8 nucleotides line up with TRBD1. The CDR3 totals 15 residues. The junction had 5 bases not matched to a gene; V was cut back by 2 bases and J by 3 bases. CDR1 and CDR2 (germline): KGHSH, LQKENI. This CDR3 is CASSPSLDRDYGYTF. The CDR3 DNA is TGTGCCAGCTCACCATCTCTGGACAGGGACTATGGCTACACCTTC.

The J gene is TRBJ1-4, the V gene TRBV2; 7 bases fit TRBD1. Unmatched junction bases numbered 7, after V lost 6 bases and J lost 3 bases. The germline V gene encodes CDR1 SNHLY and CDR2 FYNNEI. The CDR3 covers 15 residues. This CDR3 reads CASSPTGAANEKLFF. As DNA, the CDR3 is TGTGCCAGCAGCCCCACAGGGGCGGCTAATGAAAAACTGTTTTTT.

CDR3 bases: TGTGCCAGCAGTGAAATTGGGACTTACTATGGCTACACCTTC. As protein: CASSEIGTYYGYTF. V and J are TRBV6-1 and TRBJ1-2; tentative D call: TRBD1 (5 bases). The V gene's germline CDR1 is MNHNS and CDR2 SASEGT. Deletions cut 2 bases from V and 3 bases from J, with 10 bases between. CDR3 length: 14 residues.

The chain combines TRBV6-5 with TRBJ2-6; possible D gene TRBD2, 5 bases. Deletions cut 5 bases from V and 4 bases from J, with 6 bases between. This CDR3 contains 13 residues. The germline V gene has CDR1 MNHEY and CDR2 SVGAGI. CDR3 DNA: TGTGCCAGCAGTACGGGGGGGGCCAACGTCCTGACTTTC. This codes for CASSTGGANVLTF.

The table lists this clone with a count of one. The chain employs TRBV7-2 and TRBJ2-3; 10 nucleotides agree with TRBD2. Unmatched junction bases numbered 6, after V lost 7 bases and J lost 5 bases. This CDR3 is 14 amino acids long. CDR1 and CDR2 from the germline V gene are SGHTA and FQGNSA. CDR3 coding DNA: TGTGCCAGCACGCTAGCGGGGGTGGTAGATACGCAGTATTTT. This gives the protein CASTLAGVVDTQYF.

V and J are TRBV21-1 and TRBJ1-4; TRBD1, as called in the table, went unchecked against the DNA. TRBV21-1 is a pseudogene. This CDR3 has 13 amino acids. The chain's CDR3 is CASSKCQDEKLFF. CDR3 coding DNA: TGTGCCAGCAGCAAATGCCAGGATGAAAAACTGTTTTTT.

The chain is built from TRBV6-6 and TRBJ2-7; D perhaps matches TRBD1 (6 bases). The CDR3 totals 14 residues. V lost 4 bases to trimming and J lost 0 bases, with 10 bases between them. Germline CDR1 and CDR2: MNHNY and SVGAGI (reference sequence). In DNA form, the CDR3 reads TGTGCCAGCAGTTTCGGGACATTCTCCTACGAGCAGTACTTC. This encodes CASSFGTFSYEQYF.

CDR3 DNA sequence: TGTGCCAGCAGTGACGGAGCCACAGATACGCAGTATTTT. Protein sequence: CASSDGATDTQYF. The gene calls are TRBV25-1 and TRBJ2-3; unclear D gene. The CDR3 runs to 13 residues. V dropped 3 bases and J dropped 2 bases, with 6 bases sitting between them. Per germline, CDR1 MGHDK and CDR2 SYGVNS.

This clone was seen only once. CDR3 loop: CASSLVASGDSYNEQFF. DNA for the CDR3: TGCGCCAGCAGCTTGGTGGCTAGCGGGGACTCCTACAATGAGCAGTTCTTC. J is TRBJ2-1 and V is TRBV5-1; 9 nucleotides agree with TRBD2. V was pared by 0 bases and J by 0 bases, with 4 bases of the junction left unmatched. The germline gives CDR1 SGHRS, CDR2 YFSETQ. The length of the CDR3 is 17 residues.

This clone was recorded once. The rearrangement links TRBV7-2 to TRBJ2-7, with D possibly being TRBD2 (7 bases). Germline CDR1 SGHTA, CDR2 FQGNSA. The CDR3 has 15 amino acids. V was shortened by 1 base and J by 3 bases, with 13 bases between the two germline ends. CDR3: CASSLGGGGRYEQYF. The CDR3 DNA reads as TGTGCCAGCAGCTTAGGCGGGGGCGGGCGCTACGAGCAGTACTTC. The complete variable domain, with remaining parts taken from reference TRBV7-2 and TRBJ2-7, reads GAGVSQSPSNKVTEKGKDVELRCDPISGHTALYWYRQSLGQGLEFLIYFQGNSAPDKSGLPSDRFSAERTGGSVSTLTIQRTQQEDSAVYLCASSLGGGGRYEQYFGPGTRLTVT.

This chain joins TRBV24-1 and TRBJ1-5, with 7 bases identical to TRBD1. This CDR3 comprises 14 residues. V lost 4 bases and J lost 4; bases outside the gene matches: 3. CDR1 and CDR2 (germline): KGHDR, SFDVKD. The CDR3 DNA reads as TGTGCCACCAGTGACCCGGACAGGAATCAGCCCCAGCATTTT. Translation: CATSDPDRNQPQHF.

The rearrangement joins TRBV2 to TRBJ1-5, with unresolved D. The CDR3 has 15 amino acids. From germline, CDR1 is SNHLY and CDR2 FYNNEI. V lost 6 bases to trimming and J lost 6 bases, with 18 bases between them. The CDR3 coding sequence is TGTGCCAGCAGCGGAACCCCTGACACGATTCAGCCCCAGCATTTT. Its translation: CASSGTPDTIQPQHF.

The rearrangement uses TRBV6-2 or TRBV6-3 and TRBJ1-1; perhaps TRBD1 as D (5 bases). The CDR3 has 13 residues. V was pared by 6 bases and J by 5 bases, with 13 bases between. Germline loops: CDR1 MNHEY, CDR2 SVGEGT. The CDR3 is CASSDPGRTEAFF. The CDR3 DNA is TGTGCCAGCAGCGACCCAGGGAGGACTGAAGCTTTCTTT.

The chain joins TRBV5-1 to TRBJ2-1; TRBD1 matches at 7 bases. V was pared by 4 bases and J by 7 bases, with 2 bases of the junction left unmatched. This CDR3 comprises 12 residues. Germline assignment: CDR1 SGHRS and CDR2 YFSETQ. CDR3 region: CASSVQGNEQFF. As DNA, the CDR3 is TGCGCCAGCAGCGTACAGGGGAATGAGCAGTTCTTC.

This clone is a singleton in its sample. This chain uses TRBV5-1 with TRBJ1-3; D is perhaps TRBD1 (5 bases). From germline, CDR1 is SGHRS and CDR2 YFSETQ. The CDR3 loop spans 17 amino acids. V lost 2 bases to trimming and J lost 0 bases, with 15 bases between them. The DNA of the CDR3 is TGCGCCAGCAGCTTAGGGGTCAGGGCCGTCTCTGGAAACACCATATATTTT. It translates to CASSLGVRAVSGNTIYF. Full variable domain (missing parts from reference TRBV5-1 and TRBJ1-3): KAGVTQTPRYLIKTRGQQVTLSCSPISGHRSVSWYQQTPGQGLQFLFEYFSETQRNKGNFPGRFSGRQFSNSRSEMNVSTLELGDSALYLCASSLGVRAVSGNTIYFGEGSWLTVV.

This clone was seen only once. The chain recombines TRBV18 with TRBJ1-1, with 8 bases matching TRBD1. J was trimmed by 2 bases and V by 3 bases; bases with no gene match: 11. Germline-derived CDR1 and CDR2 are KGHSH and LQKENI. The CDR3 is 17 residues long. CDR3 amino acids: CASSPSRTGWGNTEAFF. The CDR3 coding sequence is TGTGCCAGCTCACCCTCCCGGACAGGGTGGGGTAACACTGAAGCTTTCTTT. The full variable domain, in which reference TRBV18 and TRBJ1-1 provide the parts outside the CDR3, is NAGVMQNPRHLVRRRGQEARLRCSPMKGHSHVYWYRQLPEEGLKFMVYLQKENIIDESGMPKERFSAEFPKEGPSILRIQQVVRGDSAAYFCASSPSRTGWGNTEAFFGQGTRLTVV.

The chain combines TRBV7-8 with TRBJ2-2; TRBD2 agrees at 10 bases. Germline trimming cut 1 base from V and 7 bases from J; bases unmatched to any gene: 3. The CDR3 extends over 15 amino acids. The germline gives CDR1 SGHVS, CDR2 FQNEAQ. DNA for the CDR3: TGTGCCAGCAGCTTAGAACTAGCGGGGAGCGGGGAGCTGTTTTTT. As protein: CASSLELAGSGELFF.

This chain links TRBV2 with TRBJ2-5; TRBD2 matches at 11 bases. Germline V gives CDR1 SNHLY, CDR2 FYNNEI. The CDR3 has 16 residues. With 5 bases clipped from V and 3 bases from J, the junction kept 8 bases outside the gene matches. The CDR3 bases are TGTGCCAGCAGTTTTCGTATAGCGGGGGGGAAAGAGACCCAGTACTTC. Translating it yields CASSFRIAGGKETQYF.

This chain joins TRBV7-9 and TRBJ1-3; D unresolved. The V end was cut by 1 base, the J end by 0 bases, with 13 bases between. The CDR3 contains 17 residues. Germline V CDR1 and CDR2: SEHNR, FQNEAQ (reference sequence). In nucleotides, the CDR3 is TGTGCCAGCAGCTTAGTTTACAGCTTTAGCTCTGGAAACACCATATATTTT. Its protein product is CASSLVYSFSSGNTIYF.

The rearrangement joins TRBV6-5 to TRBJ2-5; 9 nucleotides agree with TRBD2. The CDR3 loop spans 15 amino acids. The germline V gene has CDR1 MNHEY and CDR2 SVGAGI. V lost 2 bases and J lost 5; bases outside the gene matches: 6. This CDR3 reads CASSYGARGGETQYF. The CDR3 DNA reads TGTGCCAGCAGTTACGGAGCGCGGGGGGGGGAGACCCAGTACTTC.

The CDR3 region has the DNA TGTGCCAGCGGTGCCCAGGGCTACGAGCAGTACTTC. Translation gives CASGAQGYEQYF. V gene TRBV2 combines with J gene TRBJ2-7; TRBD1 is a possible D gene (5 bases). Germline V gene data show CDR1 as SNHLY and CDR2 as FYNNEI. CDR3 length equals 12 residues. Trimming shortened V by 8 bases and J by 3 bases, and 11 bases separated the two germline ends.

The J gene is TRBJ1-1, the V gene TRBV30, with D possibly matching TRBD1 (5 bases). Germline V gene lookup returns CDR1 GTSNPN and CDR2 SVGIG (reference sequence). CDR3 length: 11 residues. Trimming pared 5 bases from V and 5 bases from J, leaving 9 bases between. The CDR3 DNA reads as TGTGCCTGGGGGGCGGATACTGAAGCTTTCTTT. It is translated as CAWGADTEAFF.